This T cell receptor (beta chain) was captured by sequencing in a study of blood T cells in healthy people across ages. V dropped 5 bases and J dropped 4; count of bases not matched to a gene: 9. The CDR3 loop spans 15 amino acids. CDR1 is SEHNR, CDR2 FQNEAQ, per germline (reference sequence). Each donor supplied approximately 10 milliliters of peripheral blood. Combining a sample-barcoded 5' primer with a J-beta primer mix, a second PCR ran for roughly 7 to 12 cycles. The template-switch adaptor, which had 12 random nucleotides, put a tag on each cDNA molecule. Every sample produced at least 3 million CDR3-containing paired-end reads. TCRdb recomputed calls from the 5' RACE reads with MiXCR, one row per CDR3 protein. The data show fewer than 800,000 distinct CDR3 sequences, with 49% seen just once and roughly a third held by the top ten.

The sample comprised blood. This sequence was found in a woman in her sixties in good health. The chain has TRBV7-9 and TRBJ2-3; 7 nucleotides line up with TRBD2. Here the CDR3 reads CASSLGSGYADTQYF. The CDR3 DNA reads as TGTGCCAGCAGCCTGGGTAGCGGGTACGCAGATACGCAGTATTTT.